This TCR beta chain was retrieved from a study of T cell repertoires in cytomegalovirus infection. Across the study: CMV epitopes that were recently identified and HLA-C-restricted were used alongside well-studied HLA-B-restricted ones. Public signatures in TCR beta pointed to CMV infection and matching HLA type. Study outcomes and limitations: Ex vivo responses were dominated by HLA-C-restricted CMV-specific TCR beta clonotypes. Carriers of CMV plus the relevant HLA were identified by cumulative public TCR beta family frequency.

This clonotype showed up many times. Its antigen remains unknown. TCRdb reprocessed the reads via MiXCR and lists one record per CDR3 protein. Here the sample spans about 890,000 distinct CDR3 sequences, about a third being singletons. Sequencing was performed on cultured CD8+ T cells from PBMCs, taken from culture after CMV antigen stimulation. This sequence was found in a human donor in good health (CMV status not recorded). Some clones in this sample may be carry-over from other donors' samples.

CDR3 DNA sequence: TGTGCCAGCAGCTTCTTAGCCGGCGGACTAGCCCAAGAGACCCAGTACTTC. Translation: CASSFLAGGLAQETQYF. This chain links TRBV11-1 with TRBJ2-5, with 8 bases that match TRBD2. The germline V gene encodes CDR1 SGHAT and CDR2 FQDESV (reference sequence). The CDR3 has 17 amino acids. Trimming cost V 3 bases and J 1 base; bases outside gene matches: 10.